This passage covers 21 T cell receptor beta chains from one sample sequenced in a study of T cell responses to AZD1222 COVID-19 vaccine. Libraries were prepared by immunoSEQ multiplex PCR; TCRdb keeps only in-frame clonotypes and omits some of them. Here the sample spans more than 75,000 clones, more than 85% being singletons. The source was peripheral blood, collected 28 days after the second AZD1222 dose. The receptors shown here come from an adult who received the AZD1222 COVID-19 vaccine.

J is TRBJ1-5 and V is TRBV19; possible D gene TRBD1, 5 bases. Germline assignment: CDR1 LNHDA and CDR2 SQIVND (reference sequence). The CDR3 totals 16 residues. Deletions cut 8 bases from V and 4 bases from J, with 21 bases between. In DNA form, the CDR3 reads TGTGCCAGTTCCACCTCCACTACAGGATATAATCAGCCCCAGCATTTT. Translation gives CASSTSTTGYNQPQHF.

The chain employs TRBV15 and TRBJ2-3, with 10 bases aligning to TRBD2. With 1 base clipped from V and 4 bases from J, the junction kept 8 bases outside the gene matches. The germline V gene encodes CDR1 LNHNV and CDR2 YYDKDF (reference sequence). This CDR3 region has 17 residues. In nucleotides, the CDR3 is TGTGCCACCAGCAGAGCTCCCAGCGGGAGGGCCGCAGATACGCAGTATTTT. Its translation is CATSRAPSGRAADTQYF.

The chain links TRBV27 to TRBJ2-7; D is uncertain. This CDR3 has 15 amino acids. Trimming cost V 2 bases and J 2 bases, with 13 bases left between them. The germline V gene has CDR1 MNHEY and CDR2 SMNVEV (reference sequence). The CDR3 nucleotides read TGTGCCAGCAGTTTACAGCCAGACCCTGCCTACGAGCAGTACTTC. Translating it yields CASSLQPDPAYEQYF.

This clone was counted between two and nine times. This chain connects TRBV2 to TRBJ1-2, with D uncertain. This CDR3 has 14 residues. V lost 4 bases and J lost 3, with 12 bases in between. Germline V gives CDR1 SNHLY, CDR2 FYNNEI. The CDR3 sequence is CASSGTFGYYGYTF. As DNA, the CDR3 is TGTGCCAGCAGTGGGACTTTTGGCTACTATGGCTACACCTTC.

The chain recombines TRBV28 with TRBJ1-1; D is unclear. The CDR3 runs to 12 residues. V was cut by 4 bases and J by 1 base, with 4 bases left in between. Per the germline V gene, CDR1 is MDHEN and CDR2 is SYDVKM. The CDR3: CASSSANTEAFF. The CDR3 DNA sequence: TGTGCCAGCAGTTCCGCGAACACTGAAGCTTTCTTT.

Here the CDR3 reads CASSLMGPREQYF. For the CDR3, the DNA is TGTGCCAGCAGTTTAATGGGACCCCGCGAGCAGTACTTC. The chain employs TRBV12-3 or TRBV12-4 and TRBJ2-7; D is perhaps TRBD1 or TRBD2 (5 bases each). Trimming took off 2 bases at V and 6 bases at J, with 11 bases between the two ends. The CDR3 is 13 amino acids.

The chain employs TRBV5-1 and TRBJ2-2; 15 bases align to TRBD2. CDR3 size: 18 residues. J lost 4 bases, V lost 4 bases, and 8 bases had no gene match. Germline V gives CDR1 SGHRS, CDR2 YFSETQ. DNA for the CDR3: TGCGCCAGCAGCCCGGGACTAGCGGGAGGCCGCGGCACCGGGGAGCTGTTTTTT. It yields the protein CASSPGLAGGRGTGELFF. Full variable domain (missing parts from reference TRBV5-1 and TRBJ2-2): KAGVTQTPRYLIKTRGQQVTLSCSPISGHRSVSWYQQTPGQGLQFLFEYFSETQRNKGNFPGRFSGRQFSNSRSEMNVSTLELGDSALYLCASSPGLAGGRGTGELFFGEGSRLTVL.

This sequence joins TRBV3-1 (or the pseudogene TRBV3-2) and TRBJ2-1; D is uncertain. The CDR3 is 12 residues long. With 4 bases removed from V and 8 bases from J, the gap between germline ends came to 9 bases. CDR1 is LGHDT and CDR2 is YNNKEL in the germline V gene (reference sequence). The CDR3 coding sequence is TGTGCCAGCAGCCCCACTTCAGATGAGCAGTTCTTC. This sequence encodes CASSPTSDEQFF.

This rearrangement joins TRBV5-4 to TRBJ2-1, with 9 bases fitting TRBD1. Germline CDR1 reads SGHNT; CDR2 reads YYREEE (reference sequence). The ends lost 0 bases at V and 4 bases at J; junction bases unmatched: 2. The CDR3 runs to 15 residues. Written as DNA, the CDR3 is TGTGCCAGCAGCTTGGACAGGGGGCAATACAATGAGCAGTTCTTC. It is translated as CASSLDRGQYNEQFF.

This chain joins TRBV5-1 and TRBJ2-1; 8 bases agree with TRBD1. The CDR3 runs to 15 residues. The J segment lost 7 bases and the V segment lost 6 bases, leaving 12 bases of the junction unmatched. Germline V lookup: CDR1 SGHRS, CDR2 YFSETQ. For the CDR3, the DNA is TGCGCCAGCACTCAACCGGGACAGGCAGGGAATGAGCAGTTCTTC. This gives the protein CASTQPGQAGNEQFF.

This chain uses TRBV30 with TRBJ2-3; D is uncertain. V lost 1 base, J lost 4 bases, and 9 bases lay in between. Germline V gene data show CDR1 as GTSNPN and CDR2 as SVGIG (reference sequence). This CDR3 is 13 amino acids long. The CDR3 protein is CAWSEGMADTQYF. CDR3 nucleotides: TGTGCCTGGAGTGAGGGTATGGCAGATACGCAGTATTTT.

The V call is TRBV7-8, the J call TRBJ1-5; maybe TRBD1 (6 bases). Between the trimmed V and J ends, which lost 5 bases and 7 bases, there was a span of 9 bases. CDR1 SGHVS and CDR2 FQNEAQ come from the germline V gene. There are 12 residues in the CDR3. The CDR3 nucleotides read TGTGCCAGCAGCCTACAGGGCCAGCCCCAGCATTTT. This translates into CASSLQGQPQHF.

CDR3 bases: TGCAGCGTTGATACGGGGGTTGGGCGACCCCTCCACTTT. Protein product: CSVDTGVGRPLHF. The V and J genes are TRBV29-1 and TRBJ1-6; perhaps TRBD1 as D (5 bases). V was trimmed by 3 bases and J by 12 bases, leaving 15 bases between them. The CDR3 loop spans 13 amino acids. CDR1 and CDR2 from the germline V gene are SQVTM and ANQGSEA.

This sequence joins TRBV9 and TRBJ2-1; 7 bases map to TRBD2. Trimming cost V 0 bases and J 3 bases; bases outside gene matches: 3. The CDR3 covers 15 residues. Germline CDR1 reads SGDLS; CDR2 reads YYNGEE. The CDR3 nucleotides are TGTGCCAGCAGCGTAGGCCTAGCGGTCTACAATGAGCAGTTCTTC. Amino acid sequence: CASSVGLAVYNEQFF. Full variable domain (outside the CDR3, taken from reference TRBV9 and TRBJ2-1): DSGVTQTPKHLITATGQRVTLRCSPRSGDLSVYWYQQSLDQGLQFLIQYYNGEERAKGNILERFSAQQFPDLHSELNLSSLELGDSALYFCASSVGLAVYNEQFFGPGTRLTVL.

The chain uses TRBV6-1 and TRBJ1-2, with TRBD1 as a possible D gene (6 bases). This CDR3 region has 14 residues. The V end was cut by 2 bases, the J end by 5 bases, with 12 bases between. Germline lookup yields CDR1 MNHNS and CDR2 SASEGT. CDR3 protein: CASSETGQGYGYTF. CDR3 in DNA: TGTGCCAGCAGTGAAACAGGGCAGGGGTATGGCTACACCTTC.

The chain employs TRBV6-5 and TRBJ2-7, with 12 bases lining up with TRBD2. Unmatched junction bases numbered 12, after V lost 6 bases and J lost 12 bases. Germline CDR1 MNHEY, CDR2 SVGAGI. This CDR3 is 14 amino acids long. The DNA of the CDR3 is TGTGCCAGCAGCAGGACTAGCGGGATCCCAGAGGTGTACTTC. Translated, it gives CASSRTSGIPEVYF.

This chain uses TRBV11-3 with TRBJ2-3; 7 bases are a match to TRBD1. The CDR3 runs 13 residues. The junction had 3 bases not matched to a gene; V was cut back by 5 bases and J by 4 bases. CDR1 is SGHNT and CDR2 is YENEEA in the germline V gene. The CDR3 spells CASSGTVPDTQYF. In DNA form, the CDR3 reads TGTGCCAGCAGCGGGACAGTTCCAGATACGCAGTATTTT.

The chain links TRBV11-3 to TRBJ1-3; D call uncertain. The ends were cut back, 5 bases at V and 2 bases at J, with 7 bases in the middle. The CDR3 is 13 amino acids. The germline V gene has CDR1 SGHNT and CDR2 YENEEA. The CDR3 nucleotides are TGTGCCAGCAGCCCGTCCGCTGGAAACACCATATATTTT. Translating it yields CASSPSAGNTIYF. Filled out from reference TRBV11-3 and TRBJ1-3, the complete variable domain reads EAGVVQSPRYKIIEKKQPVAFWCNPISGHNTLYWYLQNLGQGPELLIRYENEEAVDDSQLPKDRFSAERLKGVDSTLKIQPAELGDSAVYLCASSPSAGNTIYFGEGSWLTVV.

The rearrangement joins TRBV5-1 to TRBJ2-5, with 7 bases lining up with TRBD2. After removal of 4 bases from V and 5 bases from J, the junction contained 5 bases not matched to a gene. Per the germline V gene, CDR1 is SGHRS and CDR2 is YFSETQ. The CDR3 is 13 residues long. The chain's CDR3 is CASSRPGGETQYF. In DNA form, the CDR3 reads TGCGCCAGCAGCCGACCCGGGGGGGAGACCCAGTACTTC.

This chain uses TRBV5-1 with TRBJ1-4, with D perhaps matching TRBD1 (5 bases). The CDR3 is 19 residues long. Germline assignment: CDR1 SGHRS and CDR2 YFSETQ. V shed 0 bases and J shed 0 bases, with 18 bases lying between them. The DNA of the CDR3 is TGCGCCAGCAGCTTGGTTCTGGGGCCACAAACGACAACTAATGAAAAACTGTTTTTT. Amino acid sequence: CASSLVLGPQTTTNEKLFF. The variable domain in full, completed from reference TRBV5-1 and TRBJ1-4, reads KAGVTQTPRYLIKTRGQQVTLSCSPISGHRSVSWYQQTPGQGLQFLFEYFSETQRNKGNFPGRFSGRQFSNSRSEMNVSTLELGDSALYLCASSLVLGPQTTTNEKLFFGSGTQLSVL.

This chain joins TRBV19 and TRBJ2-7; TRBD2 might be the D (5 bases). The CDR3 sequence is 14 residues long. With 4 bases removed from V and 7 bases from J, the gap between germline ends came to 17 bases. The germline CDR1 and CDR2 sequences are LNHDA and SQIVND (reference sequence). The CDR3 region has the DNA TGTGCCAGTAGTAGCGAGGACCGACCGGGGGAGCAGTACTTC. This sequence encodes CASSSEDRPGEQYF.